The present TCR beta chain was sequenced within a study of patients and donors after allogeneic stem cell transplantation. A single record per CDR3 protein comes from TCRdb applying MiXCR to the RT-PCR reads. The sample carries 20,000 to 30,000 distinct CDR3 sequences, about 45% recorded once. The clonotype was recovered from a human donor who was either an allogeneic HSCT recipient or a stem cell or donor lymphocyte infusion donor (not recorded which). It is not recorded whose cells these are; they may come from a transplant donor. The sample was blood, either unsorted or a sorted T cell fraction (not recorded which).

This CDR3 is CASSGGTGPNQPQHF. The CDR3 nucleotides are TGTGCCAGCAGCGGAGGGACAGGGCCCAATCAGCCCCAGCATTTT. This sequence joins TRBV21-1 and TRBJ1-5; TRBD1, the table's D call, was not compared with the DNA. TRBV21-1 is shown as a pseudogene. CDR3 length equals 15 residues.